The T cell receptor (beta chain) under discussion was sequenced for a study of identical twins. This clonotype was seen only a few times. MiXCR was run by TCRdb on the 5' RACE reads, yielding one entry per CDR3 protein. The table has about 460,000 distinct CDR3 sequences, approximately 15% seen once. Germline CDR1 and CDR2: SGHNT and YENEEA. The J segment lost 4 bases and the V segment lost 4 bases, leaving 5 bases of the junction unmatched. This CDR3 is built from 16 residues. The same sample was also studied in work on yellow fever vaccine responses in identical twins.

The chain is built from TRBV11-3 and TRBJ2-3; 13 bases map to TRBD2. The clonotype comes from a woman younger than 35 in good health. Sequenced input: CD4+ T cells sorted from blood. CDR3 nucleotides: TGTGCCAGCAGCTACAGACTAGCGGGGGGCCCAGATACGCAGTATTTT. Translating gives CASSYRLAGGPDTQYF.